This T cell receptor beta chain comes out of a study of T cell repertoires and HLA-DP antigens. Findings of the study overall: Naive and memory CD4+ cells were analysed together, not apart. Against both alloantigens, CD137+ clonality was similar, around 0.41.

As to this clone: Antigen unknown.

Primers targeted 54 TRBV and 13 TRBJ segments. Only in-frame clones appear in the TCRdb table, and some are missing; sequencing was by immunoSEQ multiplex PCR. The top ten hold 1.5% to 2% of the sample, which has almost 90,000 clones, 86% seen once. This CDR3 region has 16 residues. Germline CDR1 SGDLS, CDR2 YYNGEE. The V and J ends lost 2 bases and 1 base, in that order; junction bases with no gene match: 3. The TCR comes from a man in his fifties in good health and CMV-seronegative. The specimen sequenced was CD4+ T cells from PBMCs. V and J are TRBV9 and TRBJ2-2; 9 positions agree with TRBD2. The chain's CDR3 is CASSVASGKNTGELFF. The CDR3 DNA sequence: TGTGCCAGCAGCGTGGCTAGCGGGAAGAACACCGGGGAGCTGTTTTTT.